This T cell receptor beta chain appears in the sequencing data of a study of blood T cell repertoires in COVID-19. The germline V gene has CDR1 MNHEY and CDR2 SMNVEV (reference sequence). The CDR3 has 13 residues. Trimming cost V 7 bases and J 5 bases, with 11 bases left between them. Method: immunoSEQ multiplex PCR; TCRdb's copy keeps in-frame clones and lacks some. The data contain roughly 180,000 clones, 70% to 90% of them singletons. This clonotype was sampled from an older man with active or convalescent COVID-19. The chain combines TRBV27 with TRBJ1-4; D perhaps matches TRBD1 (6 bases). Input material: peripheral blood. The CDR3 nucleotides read TGTGCCAGCACCCGGACAGTCAATGAAAAACTGTTTTTT. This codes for CASTRTVNEKLFF.